This T cell receptor (beta chain) appears in the sequencing data of a study of OX40 agonist ivuxolimab in advanced cancers. On the study more broadly: Patients were treated with intravenous ivuxolimab, dosed at 0.01 to 10 mg/kg and infused every 2 weeks.

About this clone itself: The antigen is unknown.

CDR3 length: 15 amino acids. The V gene's germline CDR1 is WNHNN and CDR2 SYGVQD (reference sequence). V was pared by 6 bases and J by 4 bases, with 8 bases of the junction left unmatched. TCRdb's copy holds only in-frame clones and misses some; the assay was immunoSEQ multiplex PCR. This sample carries under 45,000 clones, roughly 80% of them seen once, and the ten largest clones take 9.5% to 13%. Study-level points and caveats: Expanded peripheral T cell antigen specificity was not determined. Among some nonresponders, normalized T-cell clonal expansion was also low.

V gene TRBV10-1 combines with J gene TRBJ2-7, with 11 positions matching TRBD1. Specimen: CD4+ or CD8+ T cells sorted from blood, collected in a trial of the OX40 agonist ivuxolimab. The source of this sequence is an adult with an advanced solid tumor such as melanoma, head and neck, liver or kidney cancer. DNA of the CDR3: TGCGCCAGCAGCAGCGGGACAGGGGGATCTTACGAGCAGTACTTC. It translates to CASSSGTGGSYEQYF.